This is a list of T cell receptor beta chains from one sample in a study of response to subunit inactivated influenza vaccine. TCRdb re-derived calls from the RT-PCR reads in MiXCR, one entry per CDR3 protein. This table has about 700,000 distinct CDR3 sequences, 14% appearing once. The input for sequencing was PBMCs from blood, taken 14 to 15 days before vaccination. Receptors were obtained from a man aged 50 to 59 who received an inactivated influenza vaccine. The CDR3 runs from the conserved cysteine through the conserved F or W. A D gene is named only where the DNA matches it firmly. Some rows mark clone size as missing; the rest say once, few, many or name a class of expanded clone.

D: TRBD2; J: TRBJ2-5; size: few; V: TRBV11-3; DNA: TGTGCCAGCAGCTTGGGACTAGCGGGAGGGCCGGAGACCCAGTACTTC; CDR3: CASSLGLAGGPETQYF
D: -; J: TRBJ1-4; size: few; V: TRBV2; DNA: TGTGCCAGCATGACGACAAATGAAAAACTGTTTTTT; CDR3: CASMTTNEKLFF
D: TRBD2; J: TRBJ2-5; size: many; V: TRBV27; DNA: TGTGCCAGCAGTTTATCGTTTGGCGGGAGGGCGGCCCGGGAGACCCAGTACTTC; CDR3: CASSLSFGGRAARETQYF
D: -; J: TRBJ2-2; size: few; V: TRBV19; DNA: TGTGCCAGTAGTGGACAGCGGGGTAGCGGGGAGCTGTTTTTT; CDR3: CASSGQRGSGELFF
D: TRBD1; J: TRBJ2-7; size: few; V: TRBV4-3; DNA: TGCGCCAGCAGCCAAGTGTGGGACAGGGGTTACGAGCAGTACTTC; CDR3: CASSQVWDRGYEQYF
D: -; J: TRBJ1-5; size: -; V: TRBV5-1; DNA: TGCGCCAGCAGCCCAGGTTGGTACGCTGGCAATCAGCCCCAGCATTTT; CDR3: CASSPGWYAGNQPQHF
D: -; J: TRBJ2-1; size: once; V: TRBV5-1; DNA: TGCGCCAGCAGCTTGCGACAGATCTACAATGAGCAGTTCTTC; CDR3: CASSLRQIYNEQFF
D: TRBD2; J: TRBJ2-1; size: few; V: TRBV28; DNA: TGTGCCAGCACCCGACCGGGACTAGCGGGAGGGAGGTCCTACAATGAGCAGTTCTTC; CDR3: CASTRPGLAGGRSYNEQFF
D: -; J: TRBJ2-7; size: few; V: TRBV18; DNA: TGTGCCAGCTCACCAGGGGGCGCGGGAAACGAGCAGTACTTC; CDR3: CASSPGGAGNEQYF
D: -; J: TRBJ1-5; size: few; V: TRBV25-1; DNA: TGTGCCAGCAGTATCGGGGGTAGCCATCAGCCCCAGCATTTT; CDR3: CASSIGGSHQPQHF
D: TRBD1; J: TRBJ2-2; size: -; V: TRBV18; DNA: TGTGCCAGCTCACCTGGACGGACAGGGAACACCGGGGAGCTGTTTTTT; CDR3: CASSPGRTGNTGELFF
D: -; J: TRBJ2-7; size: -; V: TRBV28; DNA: TGTGCCAGCATAAATCGGAGAGGCACCTCCTACGAGCAGTACTTC; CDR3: CASINRRGTSYEQYF
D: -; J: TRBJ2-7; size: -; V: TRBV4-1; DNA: TGCGCCAGCAGCCAAGATTCGTACCGGGGGCTCCCCTACGAGCAGTACTTC; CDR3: CASSQDSYRGLPYEQYF
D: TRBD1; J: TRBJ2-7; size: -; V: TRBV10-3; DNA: TGTGCCACCACAGGGGGCAAAGTCTACGAGCAGTACTTC; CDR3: CATTGGKVYEQYF
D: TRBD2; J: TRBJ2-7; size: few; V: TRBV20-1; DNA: TGCAGTGCTAGGACTAGCGGGGACTACGAGCAGTACTTC; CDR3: CSARTSGDYEQYF
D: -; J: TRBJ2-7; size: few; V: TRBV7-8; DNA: TGTGCCAGCAGCTTAGGGGTAGCGGTACTCTCCTACGAGCAGTACTTC; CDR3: CASSLGVAVLSYEQYF